This TCR beta chain was documented in a study of CD8 T cells in Susac syndrome. Negative isolation yielded CD8+ and CD4+ T cells; FACS enriched TEMRA cells. Reverse transcription used roughly 0.5 to 1 ug RNA and random hexamers. With immunoSEQ multiplex PCR, TCR beta CDR3 was amplified across 54 Vbeta and 13 Jbeta. MiXCR, applied by TCRdb to the immunoSEQ multiplex PCR reads, yields one record per CDR3 protein. The table records 120,000 to 150,000 distinct CDR3 sequences, approximately 94% of them present only once. After removal of 2 bases from V and 3 bases from J, the junction contained 9 bases not matched to a gene. The CDR3 covers 17 residues. Per germline, CDR1 KGHSH and CDR2 LQKENI.

The material sequenced was CD4+ T cells from PBMCs. The receptor was isolated from a human donor in good health. The rearrangement joins TRBV18 to TRBJ1-3; 8 bases agree with TRBD1. This chain's CDR3 is CASSPWTGSPGGNTIYF. The CDR3 nucleotides read TGTGCCAGCTCACCATGGACAGGGAGTCCCGGTGGAAACACCATATATTTT. The variable domain in full, with the rest retrieved from reference TRBV18 and TRBJ1-3, is NAGVMQNPRHLVRRRGQEARLRCSPMKGHSHVYWYRQLPEEGLKFMVYLQKENIIDESGMPKERFSAEFPKEGPSILRIQQVVRGDSAAYFCASSPWTGSPGGNTIYFGEGSWLTVV.